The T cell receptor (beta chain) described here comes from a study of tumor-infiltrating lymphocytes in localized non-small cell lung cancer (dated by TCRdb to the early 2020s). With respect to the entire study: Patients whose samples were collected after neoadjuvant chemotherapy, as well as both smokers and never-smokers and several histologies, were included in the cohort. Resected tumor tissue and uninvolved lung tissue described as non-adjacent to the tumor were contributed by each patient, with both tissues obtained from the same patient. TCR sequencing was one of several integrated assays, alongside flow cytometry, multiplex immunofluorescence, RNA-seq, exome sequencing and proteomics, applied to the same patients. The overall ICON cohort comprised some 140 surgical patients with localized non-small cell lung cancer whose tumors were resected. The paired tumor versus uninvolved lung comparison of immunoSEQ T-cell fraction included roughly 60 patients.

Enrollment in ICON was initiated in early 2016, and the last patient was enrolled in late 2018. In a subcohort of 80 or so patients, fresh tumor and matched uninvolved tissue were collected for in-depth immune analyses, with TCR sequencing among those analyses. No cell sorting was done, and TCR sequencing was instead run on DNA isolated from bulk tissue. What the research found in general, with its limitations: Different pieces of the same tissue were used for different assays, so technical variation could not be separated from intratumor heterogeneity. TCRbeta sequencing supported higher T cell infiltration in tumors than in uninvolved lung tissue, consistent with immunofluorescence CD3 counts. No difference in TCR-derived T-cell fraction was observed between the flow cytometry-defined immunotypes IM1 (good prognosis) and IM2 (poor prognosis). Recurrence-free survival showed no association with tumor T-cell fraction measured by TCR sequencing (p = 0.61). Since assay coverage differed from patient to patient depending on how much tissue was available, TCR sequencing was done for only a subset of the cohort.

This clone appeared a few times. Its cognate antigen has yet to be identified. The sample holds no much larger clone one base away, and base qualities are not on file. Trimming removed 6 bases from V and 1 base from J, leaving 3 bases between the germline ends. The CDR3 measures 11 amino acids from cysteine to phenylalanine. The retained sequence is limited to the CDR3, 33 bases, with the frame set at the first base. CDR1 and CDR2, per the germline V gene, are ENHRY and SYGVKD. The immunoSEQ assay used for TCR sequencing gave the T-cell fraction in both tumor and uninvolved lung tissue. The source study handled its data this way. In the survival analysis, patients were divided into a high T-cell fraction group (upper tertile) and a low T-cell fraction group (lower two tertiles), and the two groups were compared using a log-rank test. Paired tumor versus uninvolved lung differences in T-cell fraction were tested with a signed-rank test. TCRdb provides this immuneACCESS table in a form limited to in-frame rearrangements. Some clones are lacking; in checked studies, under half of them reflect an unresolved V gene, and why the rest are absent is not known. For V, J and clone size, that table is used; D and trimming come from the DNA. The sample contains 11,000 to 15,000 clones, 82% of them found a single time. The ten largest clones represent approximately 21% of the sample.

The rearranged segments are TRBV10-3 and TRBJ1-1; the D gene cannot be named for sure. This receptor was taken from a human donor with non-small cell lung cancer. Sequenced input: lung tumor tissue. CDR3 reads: CAIRGNTEAFF. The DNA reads TGTGCCATCAGGGGGAACACTGAAGCTTTCTTT.